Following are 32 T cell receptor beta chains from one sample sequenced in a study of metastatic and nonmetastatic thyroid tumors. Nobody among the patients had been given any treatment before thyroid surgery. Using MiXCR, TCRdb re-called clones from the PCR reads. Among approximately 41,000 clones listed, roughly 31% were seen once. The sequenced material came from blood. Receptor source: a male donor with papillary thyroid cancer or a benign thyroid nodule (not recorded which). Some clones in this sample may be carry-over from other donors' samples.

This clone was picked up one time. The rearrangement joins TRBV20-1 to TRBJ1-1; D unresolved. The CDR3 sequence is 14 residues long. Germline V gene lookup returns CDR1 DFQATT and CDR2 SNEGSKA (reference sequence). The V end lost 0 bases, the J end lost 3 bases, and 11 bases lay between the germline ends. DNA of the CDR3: TGCAGTGCTAGAGAGGGAATCGGGTACACTGAAGCTTTCTTT. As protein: CSAREGIGYTEAFF.

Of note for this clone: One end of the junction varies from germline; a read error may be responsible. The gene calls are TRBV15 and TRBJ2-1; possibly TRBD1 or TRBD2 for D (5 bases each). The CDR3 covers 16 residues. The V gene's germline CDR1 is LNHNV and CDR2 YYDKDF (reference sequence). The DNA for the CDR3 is TGTGCCAGCAGCAGAGGGGAAGGCATCGGATACAATGAGCAGTTCTTC. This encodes CASSRGEGIGYNEQFF.

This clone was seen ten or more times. The CDR3 protein is CASSSRTDTQYF. CDR3 bases: TGTGCCAGCAGCTCCCGGACAGATACGCAGTATTTT. V usage is TRBV9 and J usage is TRBJ2-3; D remains unclear. Trimming took off 4 bases at V and 3 bases at J, with 6 bases between the two ends. Germline assignment: CDR1 SGDLS and CDR2 YYNGEE. This CDR3 comprises 12 residues.

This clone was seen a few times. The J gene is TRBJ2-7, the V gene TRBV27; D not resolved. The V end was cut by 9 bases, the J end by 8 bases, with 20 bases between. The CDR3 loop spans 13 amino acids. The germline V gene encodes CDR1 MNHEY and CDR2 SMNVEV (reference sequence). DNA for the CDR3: TGTGCCAGTACAGAGGTGATAACCGGGCAGCAGTACTTC. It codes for CASTEVITGQQYF.

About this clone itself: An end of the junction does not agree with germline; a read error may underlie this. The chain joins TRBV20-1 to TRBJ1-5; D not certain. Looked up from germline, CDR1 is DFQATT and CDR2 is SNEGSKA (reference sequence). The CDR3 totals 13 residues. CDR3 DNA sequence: TGCAGTGCTAGATTGGACCCGGCGCAGCCACAGCATTTT. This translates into CSARLDPAQPQHF.

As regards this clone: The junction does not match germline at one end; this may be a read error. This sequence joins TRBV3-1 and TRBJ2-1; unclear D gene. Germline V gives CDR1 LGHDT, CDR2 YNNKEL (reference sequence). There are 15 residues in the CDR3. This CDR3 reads CASSQDPGLYIEQFF. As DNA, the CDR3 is TGTGCCAGCAGCCAAGATCCAGGCCTATACATTGAGCAGTTCTTC.

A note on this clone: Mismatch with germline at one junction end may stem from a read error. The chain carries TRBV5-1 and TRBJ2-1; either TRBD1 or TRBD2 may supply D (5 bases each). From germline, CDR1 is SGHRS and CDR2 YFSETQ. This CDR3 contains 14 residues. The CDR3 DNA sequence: TGCGACAGCAGCGAGGGGCCGGATGACAATGAGCAGTTCTTC. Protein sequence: CDSSEGPDDNEQFF.

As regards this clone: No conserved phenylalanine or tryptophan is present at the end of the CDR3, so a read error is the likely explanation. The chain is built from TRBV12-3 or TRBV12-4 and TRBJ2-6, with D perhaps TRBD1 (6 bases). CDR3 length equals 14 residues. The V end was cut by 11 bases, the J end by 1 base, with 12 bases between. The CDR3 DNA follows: TGTGCCTGCCACACAGGGTCTGGGGCCAACGTCCTGACTTCC. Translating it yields CACHTGSGANVLTS.

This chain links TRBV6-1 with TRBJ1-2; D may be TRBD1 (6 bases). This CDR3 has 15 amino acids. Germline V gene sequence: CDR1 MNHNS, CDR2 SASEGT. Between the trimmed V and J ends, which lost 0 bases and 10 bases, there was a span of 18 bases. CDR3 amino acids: CASSEALGGGSVYTF. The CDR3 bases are TGTGCCAGCAGTGAAGCGCTGGGAGGGGGTAGTGTCTACACCTTC.

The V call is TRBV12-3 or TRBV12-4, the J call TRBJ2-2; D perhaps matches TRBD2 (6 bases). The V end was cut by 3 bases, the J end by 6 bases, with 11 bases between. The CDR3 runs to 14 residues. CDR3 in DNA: TGTGCCAGCAGTTTTACGGGAGCTCCCGGGGAGCTGTTTTTT. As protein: CASSFTGAPGELFF.

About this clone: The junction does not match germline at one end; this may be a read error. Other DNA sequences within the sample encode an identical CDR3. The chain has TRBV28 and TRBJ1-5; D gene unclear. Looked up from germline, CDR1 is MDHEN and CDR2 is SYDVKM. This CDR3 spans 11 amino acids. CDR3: CASSGNKPQHF. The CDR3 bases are TGTGCCAGCAGTGGGAATAAGCCACAGCATTTT.

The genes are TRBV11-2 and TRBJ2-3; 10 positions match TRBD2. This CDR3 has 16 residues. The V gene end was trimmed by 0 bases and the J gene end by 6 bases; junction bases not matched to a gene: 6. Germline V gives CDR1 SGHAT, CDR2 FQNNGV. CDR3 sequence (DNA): TGTGCCAGCAGCTTAGAACTAGCGGGGTTCTTTGATACGCAGTATTTT. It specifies CASSLELAGFFDTQYF.

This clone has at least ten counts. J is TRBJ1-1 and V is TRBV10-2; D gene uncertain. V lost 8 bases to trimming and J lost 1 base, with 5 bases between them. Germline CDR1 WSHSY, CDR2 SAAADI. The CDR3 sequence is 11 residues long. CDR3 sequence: CASGENTEAFF. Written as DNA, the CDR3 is TGCGCCAGCGGGGAGAACACTGAAGCTTTCTTT.

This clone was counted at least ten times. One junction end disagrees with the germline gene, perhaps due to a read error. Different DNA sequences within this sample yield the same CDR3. The CDR3 DNA sequence: TGTGCTAGCAGCTTAGGTACAGGCCCCCAAGAGACCCAGTACTTC. Encoded protein: CASSLGTGPQETQYF. The rearrangement joins TRBV7-7 to TRBJ2-5; tentatively, D is TRBD1 (5 bases). CDR3 size: 15 residues. CDR1 and CDR2 from the germline V gene are SSHAT and FNYEAQ (reference sequence).

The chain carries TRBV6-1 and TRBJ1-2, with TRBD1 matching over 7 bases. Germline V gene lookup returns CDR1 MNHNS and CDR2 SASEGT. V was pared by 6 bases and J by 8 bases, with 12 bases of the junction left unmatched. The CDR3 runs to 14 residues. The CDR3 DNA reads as TGTGCCAGCAGGTTAACAGGGGCGATAAGAGGCTACACCTTC. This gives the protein CASRLTGAIRGYTF.

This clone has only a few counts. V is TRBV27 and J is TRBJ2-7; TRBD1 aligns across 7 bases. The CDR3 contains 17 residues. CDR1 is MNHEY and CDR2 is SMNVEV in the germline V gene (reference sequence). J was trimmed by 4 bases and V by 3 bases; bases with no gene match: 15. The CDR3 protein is CASSFSQTGKVVYEQYF. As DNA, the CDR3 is TGTGCCAGCAGTTTCTCCCAGACAGGGAAAGTCGTTTACGAGCAGTACTTC.

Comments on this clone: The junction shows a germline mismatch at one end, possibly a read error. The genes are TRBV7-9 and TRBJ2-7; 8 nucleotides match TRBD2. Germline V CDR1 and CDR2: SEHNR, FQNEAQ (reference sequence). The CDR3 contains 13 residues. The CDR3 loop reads CASSYGLAYEPYF. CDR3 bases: TGTGCCAGCAGCTACGGACTAGCCTACGAGCCGTACTTC.

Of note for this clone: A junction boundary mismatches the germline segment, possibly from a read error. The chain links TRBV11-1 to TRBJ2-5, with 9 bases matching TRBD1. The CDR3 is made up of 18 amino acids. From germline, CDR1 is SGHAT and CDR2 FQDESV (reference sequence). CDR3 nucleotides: TGTGCCATCAGCTTAATTCCTTGGGGACAGGGATCGGGTGAGACCCAGTACTTC. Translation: CAISLIPWGQGSGETQYF.

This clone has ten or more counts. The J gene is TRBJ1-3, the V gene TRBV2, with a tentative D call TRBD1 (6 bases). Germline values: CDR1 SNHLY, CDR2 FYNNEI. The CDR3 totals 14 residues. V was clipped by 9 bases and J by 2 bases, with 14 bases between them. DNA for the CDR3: TGTGCCAGTCGATCCGGGACAACTGGAAACACCATATATTTT. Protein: CASRSGTTGNTIYF.

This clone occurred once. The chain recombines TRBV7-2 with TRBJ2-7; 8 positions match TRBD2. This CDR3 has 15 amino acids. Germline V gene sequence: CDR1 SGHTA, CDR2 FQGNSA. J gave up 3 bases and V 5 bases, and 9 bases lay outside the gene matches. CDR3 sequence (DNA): TGTGCCAGCAGCCCCTCGGGACTAGAGGTCTACGAGCAGTACTTC. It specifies CASSPSGLEVYEQYF.

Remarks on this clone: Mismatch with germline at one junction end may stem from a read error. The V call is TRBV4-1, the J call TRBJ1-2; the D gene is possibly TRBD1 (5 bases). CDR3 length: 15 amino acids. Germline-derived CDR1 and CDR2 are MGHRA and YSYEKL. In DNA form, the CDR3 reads TGCGCCAGCAGCCAAGATGAGGGGCGAGGATATGGCTACGCCTTC. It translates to CASSQDEGRGYGYAF.

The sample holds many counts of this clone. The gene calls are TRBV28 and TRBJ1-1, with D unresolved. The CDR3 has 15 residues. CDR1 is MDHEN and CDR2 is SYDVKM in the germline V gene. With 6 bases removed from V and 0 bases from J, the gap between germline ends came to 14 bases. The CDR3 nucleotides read TGTGCCAGCAGCATTAGCCGGCCCATGAACACTGAAGCTTTCTTT. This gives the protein CASSISRPMNTEAFF.

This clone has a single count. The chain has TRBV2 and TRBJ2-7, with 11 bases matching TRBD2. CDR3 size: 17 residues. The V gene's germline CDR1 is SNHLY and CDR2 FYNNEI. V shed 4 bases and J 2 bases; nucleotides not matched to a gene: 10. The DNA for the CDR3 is TGTGCCAGCAGTGGGACTAGCGGGTCGGAAAAGACCTACGAGCAGTACTTC. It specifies CASSGTSGSEKTYEQYF.

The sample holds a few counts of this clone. CDR3 DNA: TGTGCCAGCATGGCAGGCGGCGCGTGTGATTACTATGGCTACACCTTC. This encodes CASMAGGACDYYGYTF. The chain employs TRBV28 and TRBJ1-2; no clear D. CDR1 is MDHEN, CDR2 SYDVKM, per germline. Trimming took 7 bases from V and 3 from J, leaving 21 bases between them. The CDR3 is made up of 16 amino acids.

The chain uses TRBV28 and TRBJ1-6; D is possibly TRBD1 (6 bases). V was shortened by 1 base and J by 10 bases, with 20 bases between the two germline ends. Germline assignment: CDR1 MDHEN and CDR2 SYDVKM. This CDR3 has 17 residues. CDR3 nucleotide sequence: TGTGCCAGCAGTTTATCGGGTCAGGGGCTATTCGGCTCACCCCTCCACTTT. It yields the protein CASSLSGQGLFGSPLHF.

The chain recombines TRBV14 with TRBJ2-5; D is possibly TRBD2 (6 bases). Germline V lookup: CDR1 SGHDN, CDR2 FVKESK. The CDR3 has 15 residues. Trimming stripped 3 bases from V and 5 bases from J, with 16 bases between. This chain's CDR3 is CASSHTSGWAETQYF. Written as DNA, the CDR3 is TGTGCCAGCAGCCATACAAGCGGGTGGGCCGAGACCCAGTACTTC.

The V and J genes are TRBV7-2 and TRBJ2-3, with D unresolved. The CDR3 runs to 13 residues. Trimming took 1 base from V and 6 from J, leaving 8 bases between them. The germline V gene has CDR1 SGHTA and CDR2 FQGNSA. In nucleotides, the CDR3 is TGTGCCAGCAGCTTAGTACTTTCGGATACGCAGTATTTT. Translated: CASSLVLSDTQYF.

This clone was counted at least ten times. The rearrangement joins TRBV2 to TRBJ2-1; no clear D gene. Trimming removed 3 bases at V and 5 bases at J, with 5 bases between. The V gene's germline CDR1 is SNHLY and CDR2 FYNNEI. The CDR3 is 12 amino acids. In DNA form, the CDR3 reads TGTGCCAGCAGTGAGGCAGACAATGAGCAGTTCTTC. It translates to CASSEADNEQFF.

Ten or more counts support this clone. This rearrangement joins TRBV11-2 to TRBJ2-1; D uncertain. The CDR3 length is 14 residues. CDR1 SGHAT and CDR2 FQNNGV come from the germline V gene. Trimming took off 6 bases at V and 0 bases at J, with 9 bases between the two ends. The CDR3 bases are TGTGCCAGCAGGACCGAACTCTCCTACAATGAGCAGTTCTTC. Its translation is CASRTELSYNEQFF. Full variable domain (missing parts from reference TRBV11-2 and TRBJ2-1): EAGVAQSPRYKIIEKRQSVAFWCNPISGHATLYWYQQILGQGPKLLIQFQNNGVVDDSQLPKDRFSAERLKGVDSTLKIQPAKLEDSAVYLCASRTELSYNEQFFGPGTRLTVL.

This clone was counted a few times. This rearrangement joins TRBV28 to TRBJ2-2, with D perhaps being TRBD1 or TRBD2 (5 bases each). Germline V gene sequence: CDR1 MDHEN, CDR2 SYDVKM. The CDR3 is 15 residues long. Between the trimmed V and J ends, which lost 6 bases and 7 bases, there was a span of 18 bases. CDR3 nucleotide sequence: TGTGCCAGCAGCACTAGGGGACGGGGCAACGGGGAGCTGTTTTTT. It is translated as CASSTRGRGNGELFF.

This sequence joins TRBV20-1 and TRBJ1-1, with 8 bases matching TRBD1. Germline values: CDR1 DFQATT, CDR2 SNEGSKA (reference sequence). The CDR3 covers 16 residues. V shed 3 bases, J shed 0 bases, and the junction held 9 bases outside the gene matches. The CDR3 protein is CSARIAGGLMNTEAFF. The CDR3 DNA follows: TGCAGTGCTAGGATCGCAGGGGGCTTGATGAACACTGAAGCTTTCTTT.

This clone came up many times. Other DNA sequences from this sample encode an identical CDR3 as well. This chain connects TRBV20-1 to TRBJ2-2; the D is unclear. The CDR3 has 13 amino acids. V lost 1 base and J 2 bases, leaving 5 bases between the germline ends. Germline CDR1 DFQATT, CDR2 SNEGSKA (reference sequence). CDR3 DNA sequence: TGCAGTGCTAGAGTTTTTAACACCGGGGAGCTGTTTTTT. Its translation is CSARVFNTGELFF.